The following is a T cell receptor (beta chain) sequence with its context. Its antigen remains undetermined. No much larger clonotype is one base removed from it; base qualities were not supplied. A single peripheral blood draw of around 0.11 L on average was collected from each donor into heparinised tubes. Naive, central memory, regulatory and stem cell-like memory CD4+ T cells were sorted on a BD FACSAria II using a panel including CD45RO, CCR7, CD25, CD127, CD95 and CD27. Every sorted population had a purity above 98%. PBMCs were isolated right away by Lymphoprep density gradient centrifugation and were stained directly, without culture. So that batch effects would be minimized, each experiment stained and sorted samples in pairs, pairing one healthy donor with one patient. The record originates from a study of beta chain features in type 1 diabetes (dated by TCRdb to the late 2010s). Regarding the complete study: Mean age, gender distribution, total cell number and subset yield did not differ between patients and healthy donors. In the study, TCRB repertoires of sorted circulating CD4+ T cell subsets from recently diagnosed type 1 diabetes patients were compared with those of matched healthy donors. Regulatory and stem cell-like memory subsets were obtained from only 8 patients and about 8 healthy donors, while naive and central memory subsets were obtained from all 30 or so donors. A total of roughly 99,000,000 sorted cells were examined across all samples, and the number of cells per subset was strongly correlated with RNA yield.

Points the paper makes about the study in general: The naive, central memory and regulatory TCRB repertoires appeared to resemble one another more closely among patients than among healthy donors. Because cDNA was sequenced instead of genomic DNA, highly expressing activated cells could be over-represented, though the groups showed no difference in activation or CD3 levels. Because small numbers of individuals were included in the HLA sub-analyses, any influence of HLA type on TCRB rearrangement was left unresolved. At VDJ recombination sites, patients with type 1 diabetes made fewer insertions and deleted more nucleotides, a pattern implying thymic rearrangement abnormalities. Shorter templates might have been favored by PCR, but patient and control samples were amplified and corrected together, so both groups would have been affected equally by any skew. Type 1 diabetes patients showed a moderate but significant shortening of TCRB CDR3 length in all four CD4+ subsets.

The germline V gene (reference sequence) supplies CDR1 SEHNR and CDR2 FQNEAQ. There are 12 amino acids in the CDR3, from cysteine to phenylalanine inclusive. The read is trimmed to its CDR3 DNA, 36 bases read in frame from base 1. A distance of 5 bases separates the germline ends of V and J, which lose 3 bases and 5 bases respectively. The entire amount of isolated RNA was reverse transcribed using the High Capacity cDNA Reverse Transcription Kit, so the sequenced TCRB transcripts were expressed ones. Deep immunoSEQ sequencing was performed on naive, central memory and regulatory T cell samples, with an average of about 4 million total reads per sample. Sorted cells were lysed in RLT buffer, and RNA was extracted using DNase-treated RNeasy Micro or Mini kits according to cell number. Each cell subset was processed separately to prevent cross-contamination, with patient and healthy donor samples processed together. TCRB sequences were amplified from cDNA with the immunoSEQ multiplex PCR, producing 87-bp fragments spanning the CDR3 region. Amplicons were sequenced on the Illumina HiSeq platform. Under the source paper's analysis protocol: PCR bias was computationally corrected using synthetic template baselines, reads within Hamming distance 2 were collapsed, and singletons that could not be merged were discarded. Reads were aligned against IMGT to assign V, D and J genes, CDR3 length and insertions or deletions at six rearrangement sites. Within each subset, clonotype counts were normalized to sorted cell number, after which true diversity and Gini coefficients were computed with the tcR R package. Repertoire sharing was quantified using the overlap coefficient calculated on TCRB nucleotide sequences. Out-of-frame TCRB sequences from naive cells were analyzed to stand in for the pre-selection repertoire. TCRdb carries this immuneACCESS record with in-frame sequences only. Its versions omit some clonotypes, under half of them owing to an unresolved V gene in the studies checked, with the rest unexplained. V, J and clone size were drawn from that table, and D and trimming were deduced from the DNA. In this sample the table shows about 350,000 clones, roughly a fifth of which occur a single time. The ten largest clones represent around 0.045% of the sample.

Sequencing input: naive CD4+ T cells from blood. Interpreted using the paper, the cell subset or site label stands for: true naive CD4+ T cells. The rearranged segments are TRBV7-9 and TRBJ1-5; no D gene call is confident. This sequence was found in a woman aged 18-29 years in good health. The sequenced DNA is TGTGCCAGCAGCTTTGTCGATCAGCCCCAGCATTTT. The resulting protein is CASSFVDQPQHF.